Below are 24 T cell receptor beta chains sequenced from a single sample in a study of PD-1 blockade in classical Hodgkin lymphoma. Clones were read by immunoSEQ multiplex PCR, and TCRdb kept only the in-frame ones, dropping some. The sample consists of roughly 150,000 clones, under 85% of them appearing once. Relapse was seen in all patients after autologous stem cell transplantation, and brentuximab vedotin exposure was variable. Sequencing used peripheral blood mononuclear cells (PBMCs), obtained before the second cycle of nivolumab. The receptors were sampled from a human donor with classical Hodgkin lymphoma.

V gene TRBV7-9 combines with J gene TRBJ2-7; no firm D call. Trimming removed 7 bases from V and 3 bases from J, with 7 bases in between. CDR3 length: 11 residues. The V gene's germline CDR1 is SEHNR and CDR2 FQNEAQ (reference sequence). Here the CDR3 reads CASTPVYEQYF. CDR3 bases: TGTGCCAGCACCCCAGTCTACGAGCAGTACTTC.

V is TRBV11-3 and J is TRBJ2-1; the match to TRBD2 covers 11 bases. This CDR3 contains 15 residues. Unmatched junction bases numbered 2, after V lost 1 base and J lost 6 bases. The germline gives CDR1 SGHNT, CDR2 YENEEA. CDR3: CASSLVSGGGNEQFF. Here the CDR3 DNA reads TGTGCCAGCAGCTTAGTTAGCGGGGGGGGCAATGAGCAGTTCTTC.

This clone counts as medium-sized. The CDR3 protein is CATSGGSRGYTF. In DNA, the CDR3 is TGTGCCACCAGCGGAGGGAGCCGGGGCTACACCTTC. The V gene is TRBV15, the J gene TRBJ1-2; no clear D gene. There are 12 residues in the CDR3. Per the germline V gene, CDR1 is LNHNV and CDR2 is YYDKDF (reference sequence). Deletions cut 5 bases from V and 8 bases from J, with 12 bases between.

The chain employs TRBV14 and TRBJ2-3, with TRBD1 as a possible D gene (6 bases). Germline assignment: CDR1 SGHDN and CDR2 FVKESK. The V end lost 6 bases, the J end lost 1 base, and 20 bases lay between the germline ends. CDR3 length equals 17 residues. Written as DNA, the CDR3 is TGTGCCAGCAGTTACACCGGGACAAACGTAGGCACAGATACGCAGTATTTT. Protein: CASSYTGTNVGTDTQYF. Based on the CDR3 plus reference TRBV14 and TRBJ2-3, the full variable domain is EAGVTQFPSHSVIEKGQTVTLRCDPISGHDNLYWYRRVMGKEIKFLLHFVKESKQDESGMPNNRFLAERTGGTYSTLKVQPAELEDSGVYFCASSYTGTNVGTDTQYFGPGTRLTVL.

V usage is TRBV28 and J usage is TRBJ2-2; D is unresolved. Germline CDR1 and CDR2: MDHEN and SYDVKM. The CDR3 is made up of 16 amino acids. V was trimmed by 3 bases and J by 0 bases, leaving 11 bases between them. CDR3 in DNA: TGTGCCAGCAGTTTTCCACTGCTAACGAACACCGGGGAGCTGTTTTTT. Protein: CASSFPLLTNTGELFF.

The V gene is TRBV7-9, the J gene TRBJ1-2; 7 nucleotides match TRBD1. The CDR3 covers 13 residues. CDR1 and CDR2 from the germline V gene are SEHNR and FQNEAQ (reference sequence). Unmatched junction bases numbered 5, after V lost 4 bases and J lost 6 bases. CDR3 nucleotide sequence: TGTGCCAGCAGCTCGGGACAGATTCATGGCTACACCTTC. Protein product: CASSSGQIHGYTF.

The chain uses TRBV2 and TRBJ2-7; 10 nucleotides align to TRBD2. Germline CDR1 and CDR2: SNHLY and FYNNEI. The CDR3 is 15 amino acids. V shed 3 bases, J shed 4 bases, and the junction held 6 bases outside the gene matches. CDR3 in DNA: TGTGCCAGCAGTGACAGTCCACTAGCGGGATACGAGCAGTACTTC. Protein sequence: CASSDSPLAGYEQYF.

DNA of the CDR3: TGTGCCAGCAGGCGTAGCGGGAGAGCCTACGAGCAGTACTTC. It translates to CASRRSGRAYEQYF. This chain uses TRBV13 with TRBJ2-7; 9 bases are a match to TRBD2. The CDR3 is made up of 14 amino acids. V shed 6 bases and J 2 bases; nucleotides not matched to a gene: 5. Germline loops: CDR1 PRHDT, CDR2 FYEKMQ (reference sequence). The whole variable domain, filled in from reference TRBV13 and TRBJ2-7, reads AAGVIQSPRHLIKEKRETATLKCYPIPRHDTVYWYQQGPGQDPQFLISFYEKMQSDKGSIPDRFSAQQFSDYHSELNMSSLELGDSALYFCASRRSGRAYEQYFGPGTRLTVT.

This chain links TRBV19 with TRBJ2-7, with 10 bases that match TRBD1. Trimming took 1 base from V and 2 from J; bases not matched to a gene: 8. The length of the CDR3 is 17 residues. CDR1 is LNHDA and CDR2 is SQIVND in the germline V gene (reference sequence). DNA of the CDR3: TGTGCCAGTAGTATAGTGGGCTGGGACAGGGGACCCTACGAGCAGTACTTC. This codes for CASSIVGWDRGPYEQYF.

This clone was found a few times. V gene TRBV7-2 combines with J gene TRBJ1-2, with D perhaps TRBD1 (5 bases). The ends were cut back, 3 bases at V and 1 base at J, with 6 bases in the middle. The CDR3 contains 13 residues. From germline, CDR1 is SGHTA and CDR2 FQGNSA. In DNA form, the CDR3 reads TGTGCCAGCAGCTTCGACAGTAACTATGGCTACACCTTC. Amino acids: CASSFDSNYGYTF.

This clone showed up just a few times. J is TRBJ1-1 and V is TRBV6-5, with no clear D. CDR3 length: 14 residues. The germline V and J ends were trimmed by 2 bases and 2 bases, with 9 bases remaining between them. Germline loops: CDR1 MNHEY, CDR2 SVGAGI. The CDR3 protein is CASSYRPLNTEAFF. The CDR3 region has the DNA TGTGCCAGCAGTTACAGACCTCTAAACACTGAAGCTTTCTTT.

This sequence joins TRBV5-4 and TRBJ2-3, with TRBD1 matching over 8 bases. CDR3 length: 15 residues. The V gene's germline CDR1 is SGHNT and CDR2 YYREEE (reference sequence). V was clipped by 2 bases and J by 2 bases; unmatched bases: 4. The CDR3 here is CASSFGQGFTDTQYF. The CDR3 DNA is TGTGCCAGCAGCTTCGGACAGGGTTTCACAGATACGCAGTATTTT.

The V gene is TRBV5-1, the J gene TRBJ2-2; TRBD2 might be the D (5 bases). Trimming took 0 bases from V and 2 from J, leaving 8 bases between them. The CDR3 covers 15 residues. Per the germline V gene, CDR1 is SGHRS and CDR2 is YFSETQ. CDR3 loop: CASSLDGVNTGELFF. CDR3 nucleotide sequence: TGCGCCAGCAGCTTGGACGGGGTTAACACCGGGGAGCTGTTTTTT.

The rearrangement uses TRBV21-1 and TRBJ1-6. TRBV21-1 is classified as a pseudogene. CDR3 length: 12 amino acids. CDR3 coding DNA: TGTGCCAGCAGCCCCGCGCCGTCACCCCTCCACTTT. Translating it yields CASSPAPSPLHF.

The chain joins TRBV6-5 to TRBJ1-1, with D unclear. V dropped 5 bases and J dropped 4 bases, with 8 bases sitting between them. The CDR3 extends over 12 amino acids. From germline, CDR1 is MNHEY and CDR2 SVGAGI. The CDR3 bases are TGTGCCAGCAGTCCTGGTCGCACTGAAGCTTTCTTT. Translating gives CASSPGRTEAFF.

The V gene is TRBV5-1, the J gene TRBJ2-1; TRBD2 aligns across 9 bases. The CDR3 is made up of 14 amino acids. Germline V lookup: CDR1 SGHRS, CDR2 YFSETQ. V trimming: 6 bases; J trimming: 9 bases; junction bases outside the gene matches: 10. For the CDR3, the DNA is TGCGCCAGCACCCCAACGGGCGGGGGGGGTGAGCAGTTCTTC. It is translated as CASTPTGGGGEQFF.

The genes are TRBV19 and TRBJ2-7, with D possibly matching TRBD2 (5 bases). This CDR3 spans 15 amino acids. V was shortened by 3 bases and J by 0 bases, with 12 bases between the two germline ends. Germline CDR1 LNHDA, CDR2 SQIVND (reference sequence). DNA for the CDR3: TGTGCCAGTAGTATTGGACCAACTAGCTCCTACGAGCAGTACTTC. Its translation: CASSIGPTSSYEQYF.

This clone was observed a few times. This chain connects TRBV7-6 to TRBJ2-1, with TRBD2 matching over 8 bases. With 5 bases clipped from V and 6 bases from J, the junction kept 6 bases outside the gene matches. CDR3 length: 14 residues. Germline V gives CDR1 SGHVS, CDR2 FNYEAQ. For the CDR3, the DNA is TGTGCCAGCAGCCCCCGGGAGGGAAGCAATGAGCAGTTCTTC. As protein: CASSPREGSNEQFF.

The V gene is TRBV18, the J gene TRBJ2-1; TRBD2 matches 7 bases. The CDR3 has 14 amino acids. CDR1 and CDR2 from the germline V gene are KGHSH and LQKENI. With 1 base clipped from V and 8 bases from J, the junction kept 5 bases outside the gene matches. The CDR3 region is CASSPRGSRDEQFF. The CDR3 DNA reads TGTGCCAGCTCACCACGCGGGAGTAGAGATGAGCAGTTCTTC.

To note about this clone: This sequence is one base from a far larger clone and is likely a read error. The chain is built from TRBV6-6 and TRBJ1-3, with D unresolved. The CDR3 extends over 12 amino acids. The V gene's germline CDR1 is MNHNY and CDR2 SVGAGI (reference sequence). V shed 0 bases and J shed 3 bases, with 0 bases lying between them. In nucleotides, the CDR3 is TGTGCCAGCAGTTACTCTGGAAACACCATATATTTT. This sequence encodes CASSYSGNTIYF.

The chain is built from TRBV6-5 and TRBJ1-1; 8 positions agree with TRBD1. Trimming removed 6 bases from V and 7 bases from J; junction bases left unmatched: 4. The CDR3 loop spans 12 amino acids. Germline assignment: CDR1 MNHEY and CDR2 SVGAGI. The CDR3, as DNA: TGTGCCAGCAGAGACAGGGGAGGTGAAGCTTTCTTT. Encoded protein: CASRDRGGEAFF.

The chain employs TRBV10-3 and TRBJ2-7; 10 bases match TRBD1. Trimming removed 6 bases from V and 0 bases from J; junction bases left unmatched: 5. CDR3 size: 15 residues. Looked up from germline, CDR1 is ENHRY and CDR2 is SYGVKD. CDR3 residues: CAIRGQGVISYEQYF. In DNA, the CDR3 is TGTGCCATCAGAGGACAGGGGGTGATCTCCTACGAGCAGTACTTC.

This chain connects TRBV9 to TRBJ1-1; no definite D call. Germline assignment: CDR1 SGDLS and CDR2 YYNGEE. This CDR3 spans 15 amino acids. V was trimmed by 2 bases and J by 1 base, leaving 12 bases between them. The CDR3 region has the DNA TGTGCCAGCAGCGTTTACGATAACCCGAACACTGAAGCTTTCTTT. It is translated as CASSVYDNPNTEAFF.

V is TRBV21-1 and J is TRBJ2-1; TRBD2 was called by the table and not checked on the DNA. TRBV21-1 constitutes a pseudogene. The length of the CDR3 is 23 residues. Written as DNA, the CDR3 is TGTGCCAGCAGCACAAGGGGGGAGGGAACGGGACTAGCGGGTTATAGCTCCTACAATGAGCAGTTCTTC. It encodes CASSTRGEGTGLAGYSSYNEQFF.